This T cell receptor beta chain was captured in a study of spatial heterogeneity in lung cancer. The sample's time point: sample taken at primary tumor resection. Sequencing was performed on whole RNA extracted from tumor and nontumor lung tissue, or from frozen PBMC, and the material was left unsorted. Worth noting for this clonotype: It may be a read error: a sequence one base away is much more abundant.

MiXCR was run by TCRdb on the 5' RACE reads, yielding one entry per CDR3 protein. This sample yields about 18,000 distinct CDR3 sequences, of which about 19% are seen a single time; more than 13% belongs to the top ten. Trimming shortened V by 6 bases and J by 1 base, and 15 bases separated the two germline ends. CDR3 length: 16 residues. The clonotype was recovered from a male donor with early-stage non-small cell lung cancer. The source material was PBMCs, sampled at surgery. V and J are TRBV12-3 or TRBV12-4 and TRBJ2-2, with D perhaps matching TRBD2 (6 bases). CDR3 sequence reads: CASRPPPGENTGELFF. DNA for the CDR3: TGTGCCAGCAGACCCCCCCCGGGGGAGAACACCGGGGAGCTGTTTTTT.